The present T cell receptor beta chain was sequenced within a study of blood T cells in healthy people across ages. This clonotype was observed a few times. The CDR3 contains 16 residues. The ends were cut back, 3 bases at V and 0 bases at J, with 12 bases in the middle. Germline CDR1 and CDR2: SGHRS and YFSETQ. A minimum of 6.5 million PBMCs was isolated per sample. Through a sample-barcoded 5' primer and a J-beta primer mix, a second PCR was run for roughly 6 to 12 cycles. A tag from a template-switch adaptor with 12 random nucleotides marked each cDNA molecule. TCRdb reprocessed the 5' RACE reads with MiXCR, giving one entry per CDR3 protein. In the table there are a few hundred thousand distinct CDR3 sequences, around 27% of which are singletons. The sample was also reused in another study, on T cells of mothers and their children.

This receptor was taken from a boy younger than 10 in good health. This chain connects TRBV5-1 to TRBJ2-2, with D possibly called TRBD1 or TRBD2 (5 bases each). Specimen: blood. In DNA, the CDR3 is TGCGCCAGCAGCTACCCCGGGGCCTCGAACACCGGGGAGCTGTTTTTT. It yields the protein CASSYPGASNTGELFF.